This T cell receptor (beta chain) is drawn from a study of Ad26.COV2.S vaccination and SARS-CoV-2 variants. Study as a whole: Doses of Ad26.COV2.S were injected into muscle once or twice, 56 days apart.

As for treatment: approximately 18 received Ad26.COV2.S at low or high dose, single or two shots; about 5 received placebo; per-sample allocation not given. All samples were drawn on day 63, counting from the first vaccine or placebo injection. This person who donated was an adult of 18-55 years in Boston. This table comes from immunoSEQ multiplex PCR, and its TCRdb copy is limited to in-frame clones, with some not included. This table has approximately 480,000 clones, roughly nine tenths appearing once. Study findings and constraints: For non-spike TCRs, breadth in vaccine recipients resembled that in placebo recipients. There was reportedly substantial breadth in spike-specific CD8+ and CD4+ T cell responses after vaccination.

As for this clone: No antigen is known for it.

The V end lost 6 bases, the J end lost 1 base, and 13 bases lay between the germline ends. Per germline, CDR1 MDHEN and CDR2 SYDVKM. The CDR3 is 15 residues long. The sequence was collected from a person between 18 and 59 years old who received the Ad26.COV2.S COVID-19 vaccine or a placebo. Sequenced here: peripheral blood, sampled in a trial of Ad26.COV2.S vaccine versus placebo. The genes are TRBV28 and TRBJ1-5; D is perhaps TRBD1 (6 bases). The CDR3 region is CASSKTGLSNQPQHF. CDR3 in DNA: TGTGCCAGCAGCAAAACAGGGTTGAGCAATCAGCCCCAGCATTTT.